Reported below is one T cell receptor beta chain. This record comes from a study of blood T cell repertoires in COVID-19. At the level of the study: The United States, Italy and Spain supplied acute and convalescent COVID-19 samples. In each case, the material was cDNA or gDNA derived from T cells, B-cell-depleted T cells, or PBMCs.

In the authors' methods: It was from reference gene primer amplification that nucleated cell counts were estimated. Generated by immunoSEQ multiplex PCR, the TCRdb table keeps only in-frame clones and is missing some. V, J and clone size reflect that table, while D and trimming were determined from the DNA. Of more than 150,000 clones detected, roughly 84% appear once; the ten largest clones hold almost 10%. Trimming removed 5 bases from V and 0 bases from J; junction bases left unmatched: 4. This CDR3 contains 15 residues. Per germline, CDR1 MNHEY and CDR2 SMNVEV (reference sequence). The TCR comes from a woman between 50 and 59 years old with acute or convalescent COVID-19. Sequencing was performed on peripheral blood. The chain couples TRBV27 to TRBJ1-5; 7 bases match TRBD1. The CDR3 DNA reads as TGTGCCAGCAGTATCAGGGGGGATAGCAATCAGCCCCAGCATTTT. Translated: CASSIRGDSNQPQHF.